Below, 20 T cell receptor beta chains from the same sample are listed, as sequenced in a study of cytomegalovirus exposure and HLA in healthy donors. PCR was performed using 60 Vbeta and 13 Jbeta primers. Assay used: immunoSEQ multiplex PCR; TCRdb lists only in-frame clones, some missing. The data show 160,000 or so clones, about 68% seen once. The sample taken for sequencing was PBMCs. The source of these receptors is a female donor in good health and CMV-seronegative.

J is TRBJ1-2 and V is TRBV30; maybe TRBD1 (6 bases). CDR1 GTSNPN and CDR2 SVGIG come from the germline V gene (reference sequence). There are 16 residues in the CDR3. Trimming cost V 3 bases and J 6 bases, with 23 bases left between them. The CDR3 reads CAWRDPHKGVRDGYTF. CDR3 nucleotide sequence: TGTGCCTGGAGAGATCCCCACAAGGGGGTCCGGGATGGCTACACCTTC.

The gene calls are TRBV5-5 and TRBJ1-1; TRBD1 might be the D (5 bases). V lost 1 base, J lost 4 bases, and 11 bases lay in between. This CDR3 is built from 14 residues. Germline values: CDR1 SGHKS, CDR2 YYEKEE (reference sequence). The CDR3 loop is CASSLHGGGTEAFF. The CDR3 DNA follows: TGTGCCAGCAGCTTGCACGGGGGTGGCACTGAAGCTTTCTTT.

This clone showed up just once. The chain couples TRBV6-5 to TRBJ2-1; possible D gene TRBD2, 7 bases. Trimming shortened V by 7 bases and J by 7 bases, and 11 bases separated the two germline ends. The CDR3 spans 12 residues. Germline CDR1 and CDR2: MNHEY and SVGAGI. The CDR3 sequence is CASTRGGNEQFF. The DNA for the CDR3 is TGTGCCAGCACGAGGGGGGGGAATGAGCAGTTCTTC.

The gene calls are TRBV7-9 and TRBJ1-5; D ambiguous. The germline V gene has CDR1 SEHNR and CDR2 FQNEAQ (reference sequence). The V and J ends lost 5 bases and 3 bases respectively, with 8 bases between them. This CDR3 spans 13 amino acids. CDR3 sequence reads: CASSQGANQPQHF. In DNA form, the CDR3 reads TGTGCCAGCAGCCAAGGAGCCAATCAGCCCCAGCATTTT.

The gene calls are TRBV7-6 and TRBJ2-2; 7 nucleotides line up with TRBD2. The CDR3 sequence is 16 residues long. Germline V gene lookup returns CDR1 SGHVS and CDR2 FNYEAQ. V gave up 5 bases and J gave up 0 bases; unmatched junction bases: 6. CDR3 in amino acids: CASSPTSGTNTGELFF. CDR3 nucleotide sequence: TGTGCCAGCAGCCCCACGAGCGGGACGAACACCGGGGAGCTGTTTTTT.

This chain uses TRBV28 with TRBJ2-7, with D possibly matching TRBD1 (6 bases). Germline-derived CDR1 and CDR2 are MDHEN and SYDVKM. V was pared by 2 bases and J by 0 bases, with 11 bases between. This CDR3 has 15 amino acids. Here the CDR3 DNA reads TGTGCCAGCAGTTTACGGACAGTTATCTCCTACGAGCAGTACTTC. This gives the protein CASSLRTVISYEQYF.

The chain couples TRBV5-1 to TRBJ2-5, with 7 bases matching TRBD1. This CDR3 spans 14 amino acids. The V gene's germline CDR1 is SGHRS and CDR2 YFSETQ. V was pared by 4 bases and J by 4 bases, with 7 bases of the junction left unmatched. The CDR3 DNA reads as TGCGCCAGCAGCGCGACAGGGTACGGAGAGACCCAGTACTTC. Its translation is CASSATGYGETQYF.

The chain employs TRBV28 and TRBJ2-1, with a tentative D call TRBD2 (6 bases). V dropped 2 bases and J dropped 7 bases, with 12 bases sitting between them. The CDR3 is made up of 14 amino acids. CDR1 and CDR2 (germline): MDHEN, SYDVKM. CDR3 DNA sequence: TGTGCCAGCAGTTTAGCCGGGAGTGGTAATGAGCAGTTCTTC. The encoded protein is CASSLAGSGNEQFF.

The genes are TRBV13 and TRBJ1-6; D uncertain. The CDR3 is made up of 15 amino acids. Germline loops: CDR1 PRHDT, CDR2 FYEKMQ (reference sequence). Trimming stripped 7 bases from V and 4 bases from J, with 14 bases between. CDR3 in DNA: TGTGCCAGCACCGCTTACCGGGAGTATAATTCACCCCTCCACTTT. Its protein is CASTAYREYNSPLHF.

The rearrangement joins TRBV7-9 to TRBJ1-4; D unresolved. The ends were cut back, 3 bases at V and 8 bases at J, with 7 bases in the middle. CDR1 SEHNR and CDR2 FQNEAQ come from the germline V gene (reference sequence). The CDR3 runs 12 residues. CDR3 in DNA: TGTGCCAGCAGCTTCTCGAGGGAAAAACTGTTTTTT. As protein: CASSFSREKLFF.

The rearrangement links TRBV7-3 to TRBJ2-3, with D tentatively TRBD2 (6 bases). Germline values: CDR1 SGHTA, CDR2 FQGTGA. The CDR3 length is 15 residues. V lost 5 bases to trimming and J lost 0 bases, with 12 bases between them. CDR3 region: CASSLGGLSTDTQYF. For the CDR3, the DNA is TGTGCCAGCAGCCTGGGGGGTTTGAGCACAGATACGCAGTATTTT.

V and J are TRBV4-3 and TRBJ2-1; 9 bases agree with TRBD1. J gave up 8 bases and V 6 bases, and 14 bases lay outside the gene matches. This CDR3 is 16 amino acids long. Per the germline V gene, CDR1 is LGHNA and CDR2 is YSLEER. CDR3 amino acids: CASSQSGTGILDEQFF. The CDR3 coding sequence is TGCGCCAGCAGTCAGTCCGGGACAGGGATCCTGGATGAGCAGTTCTTC.

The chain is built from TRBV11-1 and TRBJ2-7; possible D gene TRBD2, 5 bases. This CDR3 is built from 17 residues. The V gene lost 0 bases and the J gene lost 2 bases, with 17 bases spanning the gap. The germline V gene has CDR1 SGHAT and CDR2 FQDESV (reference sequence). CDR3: CASSLAYSDSTTYEQYF. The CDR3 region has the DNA TGTGCCAGCAGCTTAGCCTATTCGGACTCAACGACCTACGAGCAGTACTTC.

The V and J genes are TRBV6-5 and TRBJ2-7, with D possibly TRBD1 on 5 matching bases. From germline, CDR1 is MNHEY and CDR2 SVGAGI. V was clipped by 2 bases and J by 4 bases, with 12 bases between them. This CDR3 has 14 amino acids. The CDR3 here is CASSYSRVSYEQYF. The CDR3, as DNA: TGTGCCAGCAGTTACAGCAGGGTCTCGTACGAGCAGTACTTC.

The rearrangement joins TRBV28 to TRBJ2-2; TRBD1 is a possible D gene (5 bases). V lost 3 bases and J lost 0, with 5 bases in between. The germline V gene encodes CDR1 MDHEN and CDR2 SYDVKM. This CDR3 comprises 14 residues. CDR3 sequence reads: CASSLGPNTGELFF. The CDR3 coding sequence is TGTGCCAGCAGTTTGGGGCCGAACACCGGGGAGCTGTTTTTT.

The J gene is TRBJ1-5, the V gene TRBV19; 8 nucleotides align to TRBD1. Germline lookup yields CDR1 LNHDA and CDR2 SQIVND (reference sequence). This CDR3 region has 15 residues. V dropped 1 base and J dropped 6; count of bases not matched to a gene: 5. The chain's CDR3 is CASSIGQGAIQPQHF. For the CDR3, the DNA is TGTGCCAGTAGTATAGGCCAGGGGGCAATTCAGCCCCAGCATTTT.

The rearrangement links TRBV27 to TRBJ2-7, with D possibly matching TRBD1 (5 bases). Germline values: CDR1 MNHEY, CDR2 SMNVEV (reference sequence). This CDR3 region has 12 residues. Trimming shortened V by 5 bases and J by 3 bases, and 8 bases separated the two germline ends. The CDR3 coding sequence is TGTGCCAGCAGTGGGGCAGGCTACGAGCAGTACTTC. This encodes CASSGAGYEQYF.

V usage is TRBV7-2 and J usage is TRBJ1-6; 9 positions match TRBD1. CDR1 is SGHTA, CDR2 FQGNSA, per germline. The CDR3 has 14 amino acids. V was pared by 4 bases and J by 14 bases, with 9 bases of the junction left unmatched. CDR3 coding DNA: TGTGCCAGCAGCTCGGGACAGGGCGCTGCTTCCCTCCACTTT. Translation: CASSSGQGAASLHF. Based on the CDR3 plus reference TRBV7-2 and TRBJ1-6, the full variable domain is GAGVSQSPSNKVTEKGKDVELRCDPISGHTALYWYRQSLGQGLEFLIYFQGNSAPDKSGLPSDRFSAERTGGSVSTLTIQRTQQEDSAVYLCASSSGQGAASLHFGNGTRLTVT.

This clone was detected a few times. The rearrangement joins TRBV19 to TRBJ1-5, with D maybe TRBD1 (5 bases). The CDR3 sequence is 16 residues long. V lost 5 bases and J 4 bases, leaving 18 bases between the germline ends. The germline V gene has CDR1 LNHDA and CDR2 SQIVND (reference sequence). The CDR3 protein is CASSSPLRQGNQPQHF. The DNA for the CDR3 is TGTGCCAGTAGTTCCCCGCTACGGCAGGGAAATCAGCCCCAGCATTTT.

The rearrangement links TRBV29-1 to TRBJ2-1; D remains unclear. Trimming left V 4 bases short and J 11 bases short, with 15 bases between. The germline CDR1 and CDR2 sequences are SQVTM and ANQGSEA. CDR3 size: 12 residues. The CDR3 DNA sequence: TGCAGCGTTGGAGGAATTGAAGGTCAGCAGTTCTTC. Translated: CSVGGIEGQQFF.